Below, 18 T cell receptor beta chains from the same sample are listed, as sequenced in a study of blood T cells in healthy people across ages (dated by TCRdb to the mid-2010s). The library was built by means of 5' RACE. Sequencing relied on an Illumina HiSeq 2500. A second PCR of roughly 7 to 11 cycles was performed with a sample-barcoded 5' primer and a J-beta primer mix. The public sequencing data were trimmed at Q25 with fastp and processed into clonotypes with MiXCR by TCRdb, which kept only in-frame beta chains. When rows share a CDR3 protein, they turn into one entry using the most common DNA and genes. This sample gives some 700,000 distinct CDR3 sequences in total; roughly 43% of them show up just once. The ten most abundant clones make up 20% to 25% of the sample. The sequenced sample consisted of blood. These receptor sequences come from a woman aged 55-70 years in good health.

The chain employs TRBV9 and TRBJ1-2; TRBD1 is a possible D gene (6 bases). The germline gives CDR1 SGDLS, CDR2 YYNGEE. The CDR3 is 16 residues long. Trimming took 0 bases from V and 3 from J, leaving 15 bases between them. The chain's CDR3 is CASSVVTGGSDYGYTF. The CDR3 region has the DNA TGTGCCAGCAGCGTAGTCACGGGGGGCAGTGACTATGGCTACACCTTC.

The CDR3 spells CASSLDGTNTDTQYF. In DNA, the CDR3 is TGTGCCAGCAGCTTAGACGGGACTAACACAGATACGCAGTATTTT. This chain connects TRBV7-9 to TRBJ2-3; 7 bases match TRBD2. Germline V CDR1 and CDR2: SEHNR, FQNEAQ (reference sequence). Germline trimming cut 1 base from V and 2 bases from J; bases unmatched to any gene: 3. This CDR3 comprises 15 residues.

The chain carries TRBV6-5 and TRBJ2-1; 8 bases agree with TRBD2. CDR1 is MNHEY and CDR2 is SVGAGI in the germline V gene. After removal of 2 bases from V and 5 bases from J, the junction contained 8 bases not matched to a gene. The CDR3 covers 16 residues. Here the CDR3 DNA reads TGTGCCAGCAGTTACAGGGGACTAGGGCCCCACAATGAGCAGTTCTTC. The encoded protein is CASSYRGLGPHNEQFF.

The chain links TRBV6-6 to TRBJ2-1; 8 bases map to TRBD2. V was pared by 7 bases and J by 7 bases, with 15 bases of the junction left unmatched. Germline V gene lookup returns CDR1 MNHNY and CDR2 SVGAGI (reference sequence). The CDR3 extends over 16 amino acids. The CDR3 loop is CASTNGGDYRRNEQFF. For the CDR3, the DNA is TGTGCCAGCACCAACGGGGGGGACTACCGGAGGAATGAGCAGTTCTTC.

V is TRBV29-1 and J is TRBJ1-1; the D gene is possibly TRBD1 (5 bases). This CDR3 spans 11 amino acids. In germline, CDR1 is SQVTM, CDR2 ANQGSEA. V shed 6 bases and J shed 6 bases, with 11 bases lying between them. This CDR3 reads CSVEGNAEAFF. The CDR3 region has the DNA TGCAGCGTGGAGGGGAATGCTGAAGCTTTCTTT.

The chain recombines TRBV28 with TRBJ2-3; 7 nucleotides agree with TRBD2. J lost 0 bases, V lost 4 bases, and 7 bases had no gene match. The CDR3 is made up of 16 amino acids. Germline V CDR1 and CDR2: MDHEN, SYDVKM. In nucleotides, the CDR3 is TGTGCCAGCAGTTCGCCTAGCGGACCTAGCACAGATACGCAGTATTTT. This sequence encodes CASSSPSGPSTDTQYF. The full variable domain, in which reference TRBV28 and TRBJ2-3 provide the parts outside the CDR3, is DVKVTQSSRYLVKRTGEKVFLECVQDMDHENMFWYRQDPGLGLRLIYFSYDVKMKEKGDIPEGYSVSREKKERFSLILESASTNQTSMYLCASSSPSGPSTDTQYFGPGTRLTVL.

This clonotype has just a few counts. The chain recombines TRBV25-1 with TRBJ2-3; TRBD2 aligns across 8 bases. V shed 0 bases, J shed 6 bases, and the junction held 8 bases outside the gene matches. The CDR3 loop spans 16 amino acids. In germline, CDR1 is MGHDK, CDR2 SYGVNS. The CDR3 here is CASSEYAGGQADTQYF. CDR3 nucleotide sequence: TGTGCCAGCAGTGAATATGCGGGAGGTCAGGCGGATACGCAGTATTTT.

This clonotype has just a few counts. V gene TRBV6-1 combines with J gene TRBJ1-6, with D unclear. The CDR3 runs 12 residues. Per germline, CDR1 MNHNS and CDR2 SASEGT. V lost 2 bases and J 9 bases, leaving 5 bases between the germline ends. The DNA for the CDR3 is TGTGCCAGCAGTGAACATACTTCACCCCTCCACTTT. Encoded protein: CASSEHTSPLHF.

This clonotype was detected many times. The chain is built from TRBV7-2 and TRBJ2-7; D is perhaps TRBD2 (6 bases). V lost 3 bases and J 3 bases, leaving 15 bases between the germline ends. Germline-derived CDR1 and CDR2 are SGHTA and FQGNSA. The CDR3 is 15 amino acids. DNA for the CDR3: TGTGCCAGCAGCTTTGGGGGAACTAGCTACTACGAGCAGTACTTC. This gives the protein CASSFGGTSYYEQYF.

The sample holds a few counts of this clonotype. CDR3 in amino acids: CSASTSGGASDTQYF. As DNA, the CDR3 is TGCAGTGCCTCTACTAGCGGGGGGGCATCAGATACGCAGTATTTT. The chain combines TRBV20-1 with TRBJ2-3, with 13 bases lining up with TRBD2. This CDR3 is built from 15 residues. CDR1 DFQATT and CDR2 SNEGSKA come from the germline V gene (reference sequence). V gave up 6 bases and J gave up 4 bases; unmatched junction bases: 7.

This clonotype has a count of ten or more. The V and J genes are TRBV5-1 and TRBJ2-5, with D possibly TRBD1 on 6 matching bases. The CDR3 loop spans 16 amino acids. V was cut by 4 bases and J by 0 bases, with 16 bases left in between. The germline gives CDR1 SGHRS, CDR2 YFSETQ. CDR3: CASSPGDTSYQETQYF. The DNA of the CDR3 is TGCGCCAGCAGCCCAGGGGACACCTCGTACCAAGAGACCCAGTACTTC.

The V and J genes are TRBV5-1 and TRBJ2-2; TRBD2 matches at 9 bases. The CDR3 is made up of 15 amino acids. The V segment lost 5 bases and the J segment 2 bases; nucleotides outside the gene matches: 4. Germline CDR1 is SGHRS and CDR2 is YFSETQ. In DNA form, the CDR3 reads TGCGCCAGCAGTCTTAGCGGGAGCAACACCGGGGAGCTGTTTTTT. It translates to CASSLSGSNTGELFF.

The CDR3 sequence: CASSLKGTPYEQYF. The CDR3 nucleotides are TGTGCCAGCAGCTTAAAGGGGACCCCCTACGAGCAGTACTTC. The chain recombines TRBV7-9 with TRBJ2-7, with D perhaps matching TRBD1 or TRBD2 (5 bases each). This CDR3 spans 14 amino acids. CDR1 and CDR2 from the germline V gene are SEHNR and FQNEAQ (reference sequence). The V end lost 2 bases, the J end lost 2 bases, and 10 bases lay between the germline ends.

This clonotype has just one count. The chain uses TRBV11-2 and TRBJ1-1; D gene ambiguous. This CDR3 has 14 amino acids. Germline V gene sequence: CDR1 SGHAT, CDR2 FQNNGV. The V and J ends lost 2 bases and 7 bases respectively, with 14 bases between them. The CDR3 bases are TGTGCCAGCAGCTTAAGTCGAGGGATCGTTGAAGCTTTCTTT. Amino acids: CASSLSRGIVEAFF.

This clonotype has only a few counts. The chain employs TRBV11-1 and TRBJ1-1, with TRBD1 identical over 9 bases. Germline V lookup: CDR1 SGHAT, CDR2 FQDESV (reference sequence). This CDR3 has 15 residues. The junction had 4 bases not matched to a gene; V was cut back by 5 bases and J by 0 bases. The CDR3 nucleotides are TGTGCCAGCAGCGCCCGGGACAGGGTGAACACTGAAGCTTTCTTT. As protein: CASSARDRVNTEAFF.

This clonotype came up once. A much larger clone is a single base away; this may be a read error. The rearrangement joins TRBV20-1 to TRBJ2-1, with TRBD2 matching 7 bases. Germline assignment: CDR1 DFQATT and CDR2 SNEGSKA (reference sequence). Germline trimming cut 3 bases from V and 6 bases from J; bases unmatched to any gene: 11. The length of the CDR3 is 15 residues. The CDR3 loop reads CSASSRERWSNEQFF. For the CDR3, the DNA is TGCAGTGCTAGTTCGCGGGAGAGGTGGTCCAATGAGCAGTTCTTC.

V is TRBV7-3 and J is TRBJ1-1; TRBD1 is a possible D gene (5 bases). Germline CDR1 and CDR2: SGHTA and FQGTGA. V lost 4 bases to trimming and J lost 10 bases, with 16 bases between them. The CDR3 is 13 amino acids. The CDR3 protein is CASSSHTGGGAFF. CDR3 coding DNA: TGTGCCAGCAGCTCTCATACAGGTGGAGGAGCTTTCTTT.

V usage is TRBV24-1 and J usage is TRBJ2-3; D call uncertain. CDR3 length: 12 residues. V lost 7 bases and J 2 bases, leaving 6 bases between the germline ends. CDR1 and CDR2 (germline): KGHDR, SFDVKD. The chain's CDR3 is CATRQDTDTQYF. The CDR3 region has the DNA TGTGCCACCAGGCAGGACACAGATACGCAGTATTTT.